These 6 T cell receptor beta chains share one sample of origin, sequenced in a study of control samples from healthy donors and cancer patients. Libraries were prepared by immunoSEQ multiplex PCR; TCRdb keeps only in-frame clonotypes and omits some of them. The data contain approximately 130,000 clones, more than 70% of them singletons. Material: blood. Every receptor here comes from a man aged 60-69 years in good health.

J is TRBJ1-1 and V is TRBV5-1; tentative D call: TRBD1 (5 bases). Germline CDR1 and CDR2: SGHRS and YFSETQ. The V end was cut by 4 bases, the J end by 2 bases, with 21 bases between. The CDR3 has 17 amino acids. CDR3 region: CASSVWGSYTSNTEAFF. CDR3 in DNA: TGCGCCAGCAGCGTCTGGGGCAGCTACACCTCCAACACTGAAGCTTTCTTT.

The chain has TRBV7-2 and TRBJ2-4; 9 nucleotides line up with TRBD2. Germline V CDR1 and CDR2: SGHTA, FQGNSA. The CDR3 totals 18 residues. V gave up 5 bases and J gave up 6 bases; unmatched junction bases: 17. The CDR3 sequence: CASSPYERGVILRNIQYF. CDR3 bases: TGTGCCAGCAGCCCTTACGAGCGGGGGGTTATCCTCCGAAACATTCAGTACTTC. The whole variable domain, filled in from reference TRBV7-2 and TRBJ2-4, reads GAGVSQSPSNKVTEKGKDVELRCDPISGHTALYWYRQSLGQGLEFLIYFQGNSAPDKSGLPSDRFSAERTGGSVSTLTIQRTQQEDSAVYLCASSPYERGVILRNIQYFGAGTRLSVL.

V is TRBV2 and J is TRBJ1-2, with a tentative D call TRBD1 (5 bases). V dropped 4 bases and J dropped 6 bases, with 15 bases sitting between them. Germline V gene lookup returns CDR1 SNHLY and CDR2 FYNNEI. The CDR3 has 14 residues. CDR3 loop: CASSVWQGSHGYTF. The CDR3 DNA reads as TGTGCCAGCAGTGTTTGGCAGGGTAGTCATGGCTACACCTTC. The entire variable domain, with the rest obtained from reference TRBV2 and TRBJ1-2, is as follows: EPEVTQTPSHQVTQMGQEVILRCVPISNHLYFYWYRQILGQKVEFLVSFYNNEISEKSEIFDDQFSVERPDGSNFTLKIRSTKLEDSAMYFCASSVWQGSHGYTFGSGTRLTVV.

This clone was picked up a small number of times. CDR3 DNA: TGTGCCACCAGTCAGGGGGGGGTACTGGCAGATACGCAGTATTTT. Protein sequence: CATSQGGVLADTQYF. The rearrangement links TRBV24-1 to TRBJ2-3, with D perhaps TRBD1 or TRBD2 (7 bases each). Germline CDR1 reads KGHDR; CDR2 reads SFDVKD. There are 15 residues in the CDR3. Trimming shortened V by 6 bases and J by 4 bases, and 16 bases separated the two germline ends.

The sample holds one count of this clone. The CDR3 DNA sequence: TGTGCCAGTAGTTCGGGACGGAACACTGAAGCTTTCTTT. Protein product: CASSSGRNTEAFF. The rearrangement joins TRBV19 to TRBJ1-1, with D tentatively TRBD1 (5 bases). The germline V gene encodes CDR1 LNHDA and CDR2 SQIVND (reference sequence). The V gene lost 5 bases and the J gene lost 1 base, with 8 bases spanning the gap. The CDR3 extends over 13 amino acids.

This clone came up once. The CDR3: CASSQVRTEKLFF. CDR3 nucleotide sequence: TGTGCCAGCAGCCAAGTCCGAACGGAAAAACTGTTTTTT. This sequence joins TRBV3-1 (or the pseudogene TRBV3-2) and TRBJ1-4, with D unresolved. Germline CDR1 is LGHDT and CDR2 is YNNKEL (reference sequence). The CDR3 loop spans 13 amino acids. V lost 1 base and J lost 8, with 8 bases in between.